This is a list of T cell receptor beta chains from one sample in a study of post-analysis software for immune sequencing data. TCRdb processed the PCR reads anew with MiXCR; each CDR3 protein has one entry. The top ten hold 9% to 14% of the sample, which has about half a million distinct CDR3 sequences, under 55% seen once. The sample was blood. These receptors came from a girl aged 10 to 17 with multiple sclerosis. Each CDR3 is given with its conserved first and last residue. The D gene is left open where the match is weak. For some rows the clone size is stated as once, few or many, or as a class when expanded; others skip it.

TRBV21-1,.,.,TRBJ2-4,TGTGCCAGCAAGGGCCTGAGATCTGTAGACATTCAGTACTTC,CASKGLRSVDIQYF
TRBV7-2,few,.,TRBJ2-5,TGTGCCAGCAGCTTAGGGACCTTCGGGGAGACCCAGTACTTC,CASSLGTFGETQYF
TRBV5-1,.,.,TRBJ1-1,TGCGCCAGCAGCCCGGCGACAGCGAACACTGAAGCTTTCTTT,CASSPATANTEAFF
TRBV3-1,.,.,TRBJ2-1,TGTGCCGGCAGCCAGGACTTGACGAATGAGCAGTTCTTC,CAGSQDLTNEQFF
TRBV20-1,few,TRBD2,TRBJ2-7,TGCAGTGCTAGCCGGGGGACTAGCGGGATCTACGAGCAGTACTTC,CSASRGTSGIYEQYF
TRBV7-3,.,.,TRBJ2-1,TGTGCCAGCAGCCCGGAAGCGCGGGACCTCTCCTACAATGAGCAGTTCTTC,CASSPEARDLSYNEQFF
TRBV15,.,.,TRBJ2-5,TGTGCCACCAGCAGAGAACAGCAAGAGACCCAGTACTTC,CATSREQQETQYF
TRBV20-1,few,TRBD1,TRBJ2-1,TGCAGTGCCAGGCTACAGGGGCGTGGGGGCAATGAGCAGTTCTTC,CSARLQGRGGNEQFF
TRBV5-1,.,TRBD1,TRBJ2-7,TGCGCCAGCAGCCCGGACAGGGCTTTGGACGAGCAGTACTTC,CASSPDRALDEQYF
TRBV5-1,.,.,TRBJ2-7,TGCGCCAGCAGGGCCAGCTCCTACGAGCAGTACTTC,CASRASSYEQYF
TRBV12-3/TRBV12-4,.,TRBD1,TRBJ1-1,TGTGCCAGCAGTTTAGGCCACAGGGGGCCTCGAATTGAAGCTTTCTTT,CASSLGHRGPRIEAFF
TRBV12-3/TRBV12-4,few,.,TRBJ2-1,TGTGCCAGCAGCTTAGATTCAAGGCAGTTCTTC,CASSLDSRQFF
TRBV7-2,.,.,TRBJ1-2,TGTGCCAGCAGCTTAGGGTCGGCAGCTAACTATGGCTACACCTTC,CASSLGSAANYGYTF
TRBV19,.,.,TRBJ2-7,TGTGCCAGTAGTATCTTAGCGTCGGGCGAGCAGTACTTC,CASSILASGEQYF
TRBV11-2,many,TRBD2,TRBJ2-1,TGTGCCAGCAGCCCCGGGACTAGCGTCTACAATGAGCAGTTCTTC,CASSPGTSVYNEQFF
TRBV20-1,.,TRBD1,TRBJ1-2,TGCAGTGCTAGAGACCCGGACAGGAGTAACTTTGGCTACACCTTC,CSARDPDRSNFGYTF
TRBV7-9,.,.,TRBJ2-7,TGTGCCAGCAGCAATCCTATAGGGGACGAGCAGTACTTC,CASSNPIGDEQYF
TRBV6-1,.,.,TRBJ1-5,TGTGCCAGCAGTCAAGAATTGACGGATAGCAATCAGCCCCAGCATTTT,CASSQELTDSNQPQHF
TRBV7-2,.,.,TRBJ2-7,TGTGCCAGCAGCTCATATGCCTCCTACGAGCAGTACTTC,CASSSYASYEQYF
TRBV29-1,few,.,TRBJ2-1,TGCAGCGTTGAAGATGGGAACAGGGAGGCGTCTGAGCAGTTCTTC,CSVEDGNREASEQFF
TRBV12-3/TRBV12-4,.,TRBD1,TRBJ2-7,TGTGCCAGCAGTCCGTTACAGGGGGCTGGGGAGCAGTACTTC,CASSPLQGAGEQYF
TRBV7-8,.,TRBD1,TRBJ1-5,TGTGCCAGCAGCTCCCAGGACCCACTCGGACAGGGAGCCAGTAATAGCAATCAGCCCCAGCATTTT,CASSSQDPLGQGASNSNQPQHF
TRBV15,.,TRBD2,TRBJ2-3,TGTGCCACCCAGGTGGGGGGGATTAGCACAGATACGCAGTATTTT,CATQVGGISTDTQYF
TRBV7-2,.,.,TRBJ1-2,TGTGCCAGCAGCTTAGGAACAGGTTCTCAGAATGGCTACACCTTC,CASSLGTGSQNGYTF
TRBV6-6,few,.,TRBJ2-7,TGTGCCAGCAGATACAGGATCACTACGTCAGAGCAGTACTTC,CASRYRITTSEQYF
TRBV28,.,TRBD1,TRBJ1-2,TGTGCCAGCCGGCCCCCACAGGGGAACTATGGCTACACCTTC,CASRPPQGNYGYTF
TRBV7-3,.,TRBD2,TRBJ2-3,TGTGCCAGCAGCTTAATTAGCGGGAGGGCAGATACGCAGTATTTT,CASSLISGRADTQYF
TRBV24-1,few,.,TRBJ2-3,TGTGCCACCAGTGACCGGGACATGAGCACAGATACGCAGTATTTT,CATSDRDMSTDTQYF
TRBV25-1,.,.,TRBJ2-5,TGTGCCAGCCAGGCGGCTAGCCCCCGAGAGACCCAGTACTTC,CASQAASPRETQYF
TRBV7-8,few,.,TRBJ2-1,TGTGCCAGCAGCATAGGTAGATTGGCGGGACCGTCCTACAATGAGCAGTTCTTC,CASSIGRLAGPSYNEQFF
TRBV20-1,few,.,TRBJ2-7,TGCAGTGCTACTATGGTCCGGGGACTGGCGGACGAGCAGTACTTC,CSATMVRGLADEQYF
TRBV15,few,TRBD2,TRBJ2-1,TGTGCCACCAGCCCCTTTGCGGGAGAAGGCTACAATGAGCAGTTCTTC,CATSPFAGEGYNEQFF
TRBV29-1,.,.,TRBJ2-7,TGCAGCGTTGTAGGTCGCGAGCAGTACTTC,CSVVGREQYF
TRBV6-5,.,TRBD1,TRBJ1-1,TGTGCCAGCGGTTACCGGCGACAGGGGGCGAACACTGAAGCTTTCTTT,CASGYRRQGANTEAFF
TRBV20-1,few,TRBD1,TRBJ2-3,TGCAGTGCTAGAGGACAGGGTTCCAGCACAGATACGCAGTATTTT,CSARGQGSSTDTQYF
TRBV12-5,.,.,TRBJ2-3,TGTGCTAGTGGTTTGGAGCGGGCCCATAGCACAGATACGCAGTATTTT,CASGLERAHSTDTQYF
TRBV12-5,few,TRBD2,TRBJ2-1,TGTGCTAGTGGTTTTGGTGCGGGAGCCTACAATGAGCAGTTCTTC,CASGFGAGAYNEQFF
TRBV12-3/TRBV12-4,.,.,TRBJ2-7,TGTGCCAGCAGTTCGGTACGGGACCCATCCTACGAGCAGTACTTC,CASSSVRDPSYEQYF
TRBV7-2,.,TRBD2,TRBJ2-3,TGTGCCAGCAGCTTATCAGCGGGAGGAGATACGCAGTATTTT,CASSLSAGGDTQYF
TRBV20-1,many,.,TRBJ2-7,TGCAGTGCTAGAGGGCAGGGGCTTTGGGACGAGCAGTACTTC,CSARGQGLWDEQYF
TRBV14,.,.,TRBJ1-2,TGTGCCAGCAGCTTCTCGGATAACTATGGCTACACCTTC,CASSFSDNYGYTF
TRBV12-3/TRBV12-4,.,TRBD1,TRBJ2-2,TGTGCCAGCAGTTTTTCCCTTGGGACAGGGGACACCGGGGAGCTGTTTTTT,CASSFSLGTGDTGELFF
TRBV7-6,few,.,TRBJ2-5,TGTGCCTGCAGCCGAATTACAGGGTCCCACGAGACCCAGTACTTC,CACSRITGSHETQYF
TRBV6-4,.,.,TRBJ1-1,TGTGCCAGCAGCCTACAGGAGGGAGCTGAAGCTTTCTTT,CASSLQEGAEAFF
TRBV5-1,few,.,TRBJ2-5,TGCGCCAGCAGCTATGGACCGGGGGAGACCCAGTACTTC,CASSYGPGETQYF
TRBV6-1,.,.,TRBJ2-7,TGTGCCAGCAGTGAACGGGGACGGAACTACGAGCAGCACTTC,CASSERGRNYEQHF
TRBV6-1,.,.,TRBJ2-7,TGTGCCAGCAGTGAAGTGATGGGAGACCCATACGAGCAGTACTTC,CASSEVMGDPYEQYF
TRBV7-2,few,.,TRBJ2-7,TGTGCCAACAGCAACTCGGACGGCGAGCAGTACTTC,CANSNSDGEQYF
TRBV9,.,TRBD2,TRBJ2-1,TGTGCCAGCAGCGAGACTAGCGGGACGAACAATGAGCAGTTCTTC,CASSETSGTNNEQFF
TRBV29-1,few,.,TRBJ2-7,TGCAGCGTTGAAACCGGGACCGGCTCGAGAGGGGGGACCTACGAGCAGTACTTC,CSVETGTGSRGGTYEQYF
TRBV20-1,.,TRBD1,TRBJ2-5,TGCAGTGCTAGAGACCTACAGGGGAAAGGGGAAGAGACCCAGTACTTC,CSARDLQGKGEETQYF
TRBV3-1,.,TRBD2,TRBJ2-7,TGTGCCAGCAACCTAGCGGGAGTCTACGAGCAGTACTTC,CASNLAGVYEQYF
TRBV7-2,.,TRBD2,TRBJ2-1,TGTGCCAGCAGCTTGGCGGGGGGGGCAGAGAATGAGCAGTTCTTC,CASSLAGGAENEQFF
TRBV7-9,.,.,TRBJ1-5,TGTGCCAGCAGCTTAAACAGGGAGAATCAGCCCCAGCATTTT,CASSLNRENQPQHF
TRBV3-1,.,.,TRBJ1-2,TGTGCCAGCAGCCAGGGGGAATGGGGCTACACCTTC,CASSQGEWGYTF
TRBV12-3/TRBV12-4,few,TRBD1,TRBJ2-3,TGTGCCAGCACCGACAGGGCTCTGACAGATACGCAGTATTTT,CASTDRALTDTQYF
TRBV4-2,many,.,TRBJ2-1,TGTGCCAGCAGCCTGGATGGTTTCGCGAACCTTCGGTTCTTC,CASSLDGFANLRFF
TRBV5-6,many,.,TRBJ2-1,TGTGCCAGCAGTTCCCCATACAATGAGCAGTTCTTC,CASSSPYNEQFF
TRBV12-3/TRBV12-4,.,.,TRBJ2-1,TGTGCCAGCATTATCGGGACTGAGCAGTTCTTC,CASIIGTEQFF
TRBV25-1,.,TRBD2,TRBJ2-3,TGTGCCAGCCAAGTATCTAGCGGGTCTGGCACAGATACGCAGTATTTT,CASQVSSGSGTDTQYF